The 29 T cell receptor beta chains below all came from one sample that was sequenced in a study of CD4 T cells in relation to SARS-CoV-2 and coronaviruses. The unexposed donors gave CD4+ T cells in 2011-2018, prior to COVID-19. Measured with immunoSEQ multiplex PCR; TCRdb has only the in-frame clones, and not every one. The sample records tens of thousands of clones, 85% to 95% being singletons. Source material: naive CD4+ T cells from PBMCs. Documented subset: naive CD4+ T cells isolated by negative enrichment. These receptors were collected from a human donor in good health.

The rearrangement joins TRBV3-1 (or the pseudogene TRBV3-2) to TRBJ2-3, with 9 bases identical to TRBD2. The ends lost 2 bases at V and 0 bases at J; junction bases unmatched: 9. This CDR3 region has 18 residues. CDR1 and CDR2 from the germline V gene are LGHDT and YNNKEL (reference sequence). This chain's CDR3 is CASSQSRQAGGSTDTQYF. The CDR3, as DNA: TGTGCCAGCAGCCAATCTCGTCAAGCGGGAGGTAGCACAGATACGCAGTATTTT.

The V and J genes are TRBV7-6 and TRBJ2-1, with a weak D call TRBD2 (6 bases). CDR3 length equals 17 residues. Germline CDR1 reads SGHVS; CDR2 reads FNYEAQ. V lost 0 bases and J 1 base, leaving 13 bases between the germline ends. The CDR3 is CASSLAPGGISYNEQFF. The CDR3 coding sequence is TGTGCCAGCAGCTTAGCGCCGGGCGGGATTTCCTACAATGAGCAGTTCTTC.

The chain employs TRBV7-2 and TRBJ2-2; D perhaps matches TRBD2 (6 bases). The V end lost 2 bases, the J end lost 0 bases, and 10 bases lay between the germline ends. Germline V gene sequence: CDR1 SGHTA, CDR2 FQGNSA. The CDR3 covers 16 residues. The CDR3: CASSLMRLANTGELFF. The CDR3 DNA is TGTGCCAGCAGCTTAATGCGACTAGCGAACACCGGGGAGCTGTTTTTT.

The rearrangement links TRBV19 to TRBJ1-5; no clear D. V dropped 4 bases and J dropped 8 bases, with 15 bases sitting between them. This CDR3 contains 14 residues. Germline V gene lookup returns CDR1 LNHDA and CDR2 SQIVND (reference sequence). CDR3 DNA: TGTGCCAGTAGTACCGACACGGGCGGGAAGCCCCAGCATTTT. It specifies CASSTDTGGKPQHF.

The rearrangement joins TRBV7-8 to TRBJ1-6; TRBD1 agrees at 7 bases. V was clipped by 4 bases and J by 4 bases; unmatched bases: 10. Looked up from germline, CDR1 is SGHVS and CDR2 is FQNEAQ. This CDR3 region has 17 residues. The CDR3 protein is CASSSAGQALYNSPLHF. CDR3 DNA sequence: TGTGCCAGCAGCTCCGCCGGACAGGCGCTTTATAATTCACCCCTCCACTTT.

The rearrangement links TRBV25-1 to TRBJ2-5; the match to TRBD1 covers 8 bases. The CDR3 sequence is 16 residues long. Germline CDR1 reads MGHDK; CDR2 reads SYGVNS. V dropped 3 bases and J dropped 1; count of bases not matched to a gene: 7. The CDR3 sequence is CASSELGQGAQETQYF. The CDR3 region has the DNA TGTGCCAGCAGTGAGTTAGGGCAGGGGGCCCAAGAGACCCAGTACTTC. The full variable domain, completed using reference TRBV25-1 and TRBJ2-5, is EADIYQTPRYLVIGTGKKITLECSQTMGHDKMYWYQQDPGMELHLIHYSYGVNSTEKGDLSSESTVSRIRTEHFPLTLESARPSHTSQYLCASSELGQGAQETQYFGPGTRLLVL.

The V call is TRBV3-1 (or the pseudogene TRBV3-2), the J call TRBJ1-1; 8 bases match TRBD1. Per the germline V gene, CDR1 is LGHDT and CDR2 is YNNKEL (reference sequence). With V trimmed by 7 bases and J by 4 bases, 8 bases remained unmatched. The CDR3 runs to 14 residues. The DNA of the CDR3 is TGTGCCAGCACCCGACAGGGGAGCGGCACTGAAGCTTTCTTT. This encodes CASTRQGSGTEAFF.

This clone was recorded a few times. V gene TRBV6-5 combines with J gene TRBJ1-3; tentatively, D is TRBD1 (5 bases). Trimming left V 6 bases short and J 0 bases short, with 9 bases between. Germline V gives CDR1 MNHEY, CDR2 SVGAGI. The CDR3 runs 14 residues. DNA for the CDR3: TGTGCCAGCAGCGACAGCAACTCTGGAAACACCATATATTTT. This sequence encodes CASSDSNSGNTIYF.

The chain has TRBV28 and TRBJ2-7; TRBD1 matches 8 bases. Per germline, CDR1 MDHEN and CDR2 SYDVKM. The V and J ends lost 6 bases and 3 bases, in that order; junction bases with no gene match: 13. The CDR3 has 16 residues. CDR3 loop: CASRSGQGGGYYEQYF. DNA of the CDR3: TGTGCCAGCAGATCCGGACAGGGTGGCGGGTACTACGAGCAGTACTTC.

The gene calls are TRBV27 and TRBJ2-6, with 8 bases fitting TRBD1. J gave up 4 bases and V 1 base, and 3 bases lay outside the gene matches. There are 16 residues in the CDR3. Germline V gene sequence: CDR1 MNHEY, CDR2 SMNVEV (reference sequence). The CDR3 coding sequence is TGTGCCAGCAGTTTATTGCGACAGGGGGGGGCCAACGTCCTGACTTTC. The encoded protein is CASSLLRQGGANVLTF.

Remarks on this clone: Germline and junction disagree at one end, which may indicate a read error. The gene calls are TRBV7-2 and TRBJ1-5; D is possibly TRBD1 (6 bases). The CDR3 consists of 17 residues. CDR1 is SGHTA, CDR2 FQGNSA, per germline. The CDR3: CASSFITGWNSYQPQHF. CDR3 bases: TGTGCCAGCAGCTTTATAACAGGGTGGAATAGCTATCAGCCCCAGCATTTT.

Written as DNA, the CDR3 is TGTGCCAGCAGCGTAGCGACAGGGGGATTGGTTGGGGCCAACGTCCTGACTTTC. Its protein product is CASSVATGGLVGANVLTF. The chain couples TRBV9 to TRBJ2-6, with 9 bases aligning to TRBD1. The CDR3 covers 18 residues. Per the germline V gene, CDR1 is SGDLS and CDR2 is YYNGEE. The junction had 7 bases not matched to a gene; V was cut back by 0 bases and J by 3 bases. Filled out from reference TRBV9 and TRBJ2-6, the complete variable domain reads DSGVTQTPKHLITATGQRVTLRCSPRSGDLSVYWYQQSLDQGLQFLIQYYNGEERAKGNILERFSAQQFPDLHSELNLSSLELGDSALYFCASSVATGGLVGANVLTFGAGSRLTVL.

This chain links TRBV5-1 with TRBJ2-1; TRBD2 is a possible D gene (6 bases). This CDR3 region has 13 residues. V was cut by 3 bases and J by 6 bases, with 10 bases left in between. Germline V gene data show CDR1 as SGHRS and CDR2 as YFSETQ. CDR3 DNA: TGCGCCAGCAGCTCTACCGGGGGCAATGAGCAGTTCTTC. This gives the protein CASSSTGGNEQFF.

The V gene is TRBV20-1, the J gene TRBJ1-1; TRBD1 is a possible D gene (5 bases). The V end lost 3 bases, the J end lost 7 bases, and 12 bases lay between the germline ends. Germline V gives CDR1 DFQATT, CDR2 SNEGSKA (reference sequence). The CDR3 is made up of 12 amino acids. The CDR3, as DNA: TGCAGTGCTAGTATGGGGGAGTATGAAGCTTTCTTT. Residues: CSASMGEYEAFF.

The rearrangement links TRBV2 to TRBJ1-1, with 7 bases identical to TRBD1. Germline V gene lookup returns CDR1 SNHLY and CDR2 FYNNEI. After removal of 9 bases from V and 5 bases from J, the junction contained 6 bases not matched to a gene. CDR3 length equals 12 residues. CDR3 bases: TGTGCCAGTCAGACAGGGAGGACTGAAGCTTTCTTT. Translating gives CASQTGRTEAFF.

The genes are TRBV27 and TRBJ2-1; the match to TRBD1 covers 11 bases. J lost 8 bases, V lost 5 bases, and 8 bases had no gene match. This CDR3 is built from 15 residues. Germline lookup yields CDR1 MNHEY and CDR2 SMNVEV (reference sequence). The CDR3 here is CASSKTGTGGYEQFF. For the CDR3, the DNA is TGTGCCAGCAGTAAGACCGGGACAGGGGGTTATGAGCAGTTCTTC.

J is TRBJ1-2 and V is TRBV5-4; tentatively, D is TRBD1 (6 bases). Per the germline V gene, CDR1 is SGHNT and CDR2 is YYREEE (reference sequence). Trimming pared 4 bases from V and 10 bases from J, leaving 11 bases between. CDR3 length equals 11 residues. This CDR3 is CASSTGYYYTF. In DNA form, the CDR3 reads TGTGCCAGCAGCACAGGGTATTACTACACCTTC.

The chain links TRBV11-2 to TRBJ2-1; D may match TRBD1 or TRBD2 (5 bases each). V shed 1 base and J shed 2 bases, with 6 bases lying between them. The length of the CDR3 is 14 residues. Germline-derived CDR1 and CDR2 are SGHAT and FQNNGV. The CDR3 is CASSLAGPYNEQFF. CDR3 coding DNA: TGTGCCAGCAGCTTAGCGGGACCCTACAATGAGCAGTTCTTC.

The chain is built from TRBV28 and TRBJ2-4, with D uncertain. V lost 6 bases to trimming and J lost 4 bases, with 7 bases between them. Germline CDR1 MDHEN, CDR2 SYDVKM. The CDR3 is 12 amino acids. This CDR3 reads CASRHNKNIQYF. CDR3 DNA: TGTGCCAGCAGGCATAATAAAAACATTCAGTACTTC.

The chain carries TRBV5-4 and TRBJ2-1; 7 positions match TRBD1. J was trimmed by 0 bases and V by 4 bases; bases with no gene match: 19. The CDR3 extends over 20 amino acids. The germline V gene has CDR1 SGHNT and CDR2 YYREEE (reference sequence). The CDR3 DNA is TGTGCCAGCAGCGTATCGACAGGGAGTAGGCCGGGTAGCTCCTACAATGAGCAGTTCTTC. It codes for CASSVSTGSRPGSSYNEQFF.

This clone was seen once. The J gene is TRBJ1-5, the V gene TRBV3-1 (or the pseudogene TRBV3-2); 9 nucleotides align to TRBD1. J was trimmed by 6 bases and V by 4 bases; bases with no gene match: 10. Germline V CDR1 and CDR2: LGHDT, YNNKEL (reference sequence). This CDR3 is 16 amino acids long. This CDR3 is CASSRTTGQGGQPQHF. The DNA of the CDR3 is TGTGCCAGCAGCCGGACAACGGGACAGGGAGGTCAGCCCCAGCATTTT.

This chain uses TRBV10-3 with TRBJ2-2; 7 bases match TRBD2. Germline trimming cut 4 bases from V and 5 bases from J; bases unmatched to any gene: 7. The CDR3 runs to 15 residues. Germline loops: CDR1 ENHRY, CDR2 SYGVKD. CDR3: CAISVERTRTGELFF. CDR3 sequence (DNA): TGTGCCATCAGTGTAGAGCGGACTAGGACCGGGGAGCTGTTTTTT.

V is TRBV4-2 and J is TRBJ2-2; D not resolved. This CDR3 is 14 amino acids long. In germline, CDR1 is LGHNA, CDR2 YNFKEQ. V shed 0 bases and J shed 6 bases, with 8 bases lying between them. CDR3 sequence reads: CASSQDSMSGELFF. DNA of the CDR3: TGTGCCAGCAGCCAAGATTCAATGTCCGGGGAGCTGTTTTTT.

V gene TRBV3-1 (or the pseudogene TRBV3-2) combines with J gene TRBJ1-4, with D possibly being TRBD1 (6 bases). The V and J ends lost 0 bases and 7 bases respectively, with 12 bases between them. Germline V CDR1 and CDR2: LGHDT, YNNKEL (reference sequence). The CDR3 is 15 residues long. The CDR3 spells CASSQDQGWAEKLFF. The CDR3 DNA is TGTGCCAGCAGCCAAGATCAGGGGTGGGCTGAAAAACTGTTTTTT.

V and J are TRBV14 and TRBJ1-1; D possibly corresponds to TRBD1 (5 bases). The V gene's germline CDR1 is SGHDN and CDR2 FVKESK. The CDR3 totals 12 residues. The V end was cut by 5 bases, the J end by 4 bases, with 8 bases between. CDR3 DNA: TGTGCCAGCAGCGACAGATTCACTGAAGCTTTCTTT. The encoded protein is CASSDRFTEAFF.

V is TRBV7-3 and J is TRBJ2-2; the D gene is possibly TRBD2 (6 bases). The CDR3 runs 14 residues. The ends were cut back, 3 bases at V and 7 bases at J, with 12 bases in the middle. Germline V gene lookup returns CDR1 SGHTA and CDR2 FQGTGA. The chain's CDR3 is CASSFGGVGGELFF. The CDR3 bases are TGTGCCAGCAGCTTTGGAGGGGTAGGCGGGGAGCTGTTTTTT. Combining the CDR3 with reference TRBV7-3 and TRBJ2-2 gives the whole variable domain GAGVSQTPSNKVTEKGKYVELRCDPISGHTALYWYRQSLGQGPEFLIYFQGTGAADDSGLPNDRFFAVRPEGSVSTLKIQRTERGDSAVYLCASSFGGVGGELFFGEGSRLTVL.

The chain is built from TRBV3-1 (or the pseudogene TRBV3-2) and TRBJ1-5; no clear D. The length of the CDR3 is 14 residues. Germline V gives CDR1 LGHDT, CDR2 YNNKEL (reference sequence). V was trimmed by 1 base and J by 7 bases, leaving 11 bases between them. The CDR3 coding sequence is TGTGCCAGCAGCCAAGGGGGTTACGGGCAGCCCCAGCATTTT. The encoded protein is CASSQGGYGQPQHF.

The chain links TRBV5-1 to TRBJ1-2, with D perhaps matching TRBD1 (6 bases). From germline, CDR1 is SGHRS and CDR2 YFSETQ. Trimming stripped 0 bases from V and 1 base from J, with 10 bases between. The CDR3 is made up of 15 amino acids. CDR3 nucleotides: TGCGCCAGCAGCTTGGCTAAGGACAGTAACTATGGCTACACCTTC. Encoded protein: CASSLAKDSNYGYTF.

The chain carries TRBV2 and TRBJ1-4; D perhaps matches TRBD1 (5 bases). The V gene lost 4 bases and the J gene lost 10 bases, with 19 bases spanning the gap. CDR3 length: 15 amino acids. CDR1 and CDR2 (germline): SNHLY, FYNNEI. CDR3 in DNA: TGTGCCAGCAGTGGTGCGGGCAGGGCGGCAGGAAAACTGTTTTTT. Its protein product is CASSGAGRAAGKLFF.